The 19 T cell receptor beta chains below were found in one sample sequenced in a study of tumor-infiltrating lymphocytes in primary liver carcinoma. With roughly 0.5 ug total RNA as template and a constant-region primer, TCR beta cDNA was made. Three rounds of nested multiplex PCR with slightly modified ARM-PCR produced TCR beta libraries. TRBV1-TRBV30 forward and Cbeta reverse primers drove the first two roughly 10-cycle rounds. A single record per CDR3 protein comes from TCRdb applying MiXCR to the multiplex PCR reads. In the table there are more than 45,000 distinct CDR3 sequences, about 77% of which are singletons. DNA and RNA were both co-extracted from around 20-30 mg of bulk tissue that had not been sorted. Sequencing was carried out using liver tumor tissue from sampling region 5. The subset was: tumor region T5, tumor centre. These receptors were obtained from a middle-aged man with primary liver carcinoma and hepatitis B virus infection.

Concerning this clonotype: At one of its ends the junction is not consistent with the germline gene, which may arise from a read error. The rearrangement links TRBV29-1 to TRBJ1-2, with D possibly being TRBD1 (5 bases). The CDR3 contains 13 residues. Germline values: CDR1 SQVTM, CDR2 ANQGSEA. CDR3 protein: CSIRSWGAYGYTF. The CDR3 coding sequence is TGCAGCATCCGATCATGGGGCGCCTATGGGTACACCTTC.

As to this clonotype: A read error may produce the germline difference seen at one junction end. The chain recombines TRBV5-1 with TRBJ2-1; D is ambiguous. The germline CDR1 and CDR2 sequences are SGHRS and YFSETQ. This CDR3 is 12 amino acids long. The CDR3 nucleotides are TGCACCAGCAGCTTGTATAACGGTGAGCAGTTCTTC. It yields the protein CTSSLYNGEQFF. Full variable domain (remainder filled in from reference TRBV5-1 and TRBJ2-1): KAGVTQTPRYLIKTRGQQVTLSCSPISGHRSVSWYQQTPGQGLQFLFEYFSETQRNKGNFPGRFSGRQFSNSRSEMNVSTLELGDSALYLCTSSLYNGEQFFGPGTRLTVL.

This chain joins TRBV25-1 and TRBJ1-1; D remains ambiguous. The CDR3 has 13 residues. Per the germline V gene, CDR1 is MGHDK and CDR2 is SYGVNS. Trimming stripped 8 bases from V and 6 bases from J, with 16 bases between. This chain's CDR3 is CASGGVGDSEAFF. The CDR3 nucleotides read TGTGCCAGCGGTGGGGTGGGAGACTCTGAAGCTTTCTTT.

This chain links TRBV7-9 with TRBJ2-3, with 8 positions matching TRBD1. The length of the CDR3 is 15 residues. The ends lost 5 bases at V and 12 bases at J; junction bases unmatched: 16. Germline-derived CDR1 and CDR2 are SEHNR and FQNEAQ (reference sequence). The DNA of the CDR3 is TGTGCCAGCAGCCCGGACAGGGACGGGGCAGATATACAGTATTTT. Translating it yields CASSPDRDGADIQYF.

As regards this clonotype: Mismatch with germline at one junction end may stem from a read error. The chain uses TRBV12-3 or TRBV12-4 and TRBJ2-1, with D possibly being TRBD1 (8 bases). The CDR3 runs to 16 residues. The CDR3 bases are TGTGCCACCAGACAGGGGTGGGCGGGAGATTCTAATGGGCAGTTTTTC. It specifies CATRQGWAGDSNGQFF.

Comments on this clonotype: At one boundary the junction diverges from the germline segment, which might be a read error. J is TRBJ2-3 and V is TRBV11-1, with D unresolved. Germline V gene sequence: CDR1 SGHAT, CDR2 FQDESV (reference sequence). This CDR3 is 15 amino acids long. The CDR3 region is CASSLPRESTDTQCF. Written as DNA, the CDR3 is TGTGCCAGCAGTCTGCCGAGAGAGAGCACAGATACGCAGTGTTTT.

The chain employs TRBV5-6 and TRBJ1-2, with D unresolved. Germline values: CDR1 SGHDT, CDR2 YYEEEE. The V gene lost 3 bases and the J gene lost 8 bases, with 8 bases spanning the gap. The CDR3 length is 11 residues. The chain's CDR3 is CASSSNWGYTF. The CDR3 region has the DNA TGTGCCAGCAGCTCGAACTGGGGCTACACCTTC.

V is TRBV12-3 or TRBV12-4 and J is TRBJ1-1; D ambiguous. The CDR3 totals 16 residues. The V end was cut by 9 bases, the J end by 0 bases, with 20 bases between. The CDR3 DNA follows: TGTGCCAGTAGCTGGACGATACCTTCGATGAACACTGAAGCTTTCTTT. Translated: CASSWTIPSMNTEAFF.

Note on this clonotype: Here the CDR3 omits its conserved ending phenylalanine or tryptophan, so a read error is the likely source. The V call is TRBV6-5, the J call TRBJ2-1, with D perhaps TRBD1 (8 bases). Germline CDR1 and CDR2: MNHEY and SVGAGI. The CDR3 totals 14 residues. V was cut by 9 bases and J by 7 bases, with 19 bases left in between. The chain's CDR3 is CARSTGQGGNEQFL. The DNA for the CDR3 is TGTGCCAGAAGTACCGGACAGGGAGGGAATGAGCAGTTCCTC.

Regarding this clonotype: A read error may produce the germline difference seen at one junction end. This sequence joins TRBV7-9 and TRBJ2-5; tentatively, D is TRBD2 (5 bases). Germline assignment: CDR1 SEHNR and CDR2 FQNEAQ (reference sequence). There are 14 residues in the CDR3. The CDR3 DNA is TGTGCAAGCAGCTTAGTAGCGCGAGTGGAAACCCAATACTTC. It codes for CASSLVARVETQYF.

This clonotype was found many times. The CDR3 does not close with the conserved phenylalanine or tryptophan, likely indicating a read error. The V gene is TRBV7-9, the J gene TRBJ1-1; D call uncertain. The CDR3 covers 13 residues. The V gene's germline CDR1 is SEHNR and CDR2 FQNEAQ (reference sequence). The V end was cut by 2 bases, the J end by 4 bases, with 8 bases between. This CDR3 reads CASSLQEATEAFL. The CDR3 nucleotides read TGTGCCAGCAGCTTACAGGAAGCCACTGAAGCTTTCCTT.

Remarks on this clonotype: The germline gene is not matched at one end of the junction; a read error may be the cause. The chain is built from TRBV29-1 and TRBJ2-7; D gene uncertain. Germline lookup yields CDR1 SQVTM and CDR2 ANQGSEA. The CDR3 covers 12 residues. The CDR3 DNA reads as TGCAACGTTGTAGAAGGGCTCTACGAGCAGCACTTC. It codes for CNVVEGLYEQHF.

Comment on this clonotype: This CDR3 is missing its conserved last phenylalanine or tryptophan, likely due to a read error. CDR3 residues: CASSLVGGIGRNTEAFY. Written as DNA, the CDR3 is TGTGCTAGCAGTTTGGTCGGTGGGATAGGGCGGAACACTGAAGCTTTCTAT. The chain combines TRBV5-6 with TRBJ1-1; D is ambiguous. The germline CDR1 and CDR2 sequences are SGHDT and YYEEEE. CDR3 length: 17 amino acids.

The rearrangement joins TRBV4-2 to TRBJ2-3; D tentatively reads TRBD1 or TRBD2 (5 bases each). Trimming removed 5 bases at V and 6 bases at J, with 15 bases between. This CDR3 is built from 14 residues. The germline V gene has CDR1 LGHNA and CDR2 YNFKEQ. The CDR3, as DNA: TGTGCCAGCAGCTCCGAGGGGCCGTGCGATACGCAGTATTTT. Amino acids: CASSSEGPCDTQYF.

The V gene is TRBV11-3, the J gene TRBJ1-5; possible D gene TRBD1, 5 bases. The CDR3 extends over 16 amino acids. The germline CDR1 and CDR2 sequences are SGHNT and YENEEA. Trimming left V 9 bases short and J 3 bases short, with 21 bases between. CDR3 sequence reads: CASSHRQREANQPQHF. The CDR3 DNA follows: TGTGCCAGTAGCCACCGACAGCGGGAGGCCAATCAGCCCCAGCATTTT.

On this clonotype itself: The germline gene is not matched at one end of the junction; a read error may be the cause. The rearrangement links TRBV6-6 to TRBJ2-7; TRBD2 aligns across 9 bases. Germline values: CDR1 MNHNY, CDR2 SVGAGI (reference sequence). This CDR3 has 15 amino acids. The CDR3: CASSSISGSSYDQYF. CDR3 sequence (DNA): TGTGCCAGCAGCTCAATTAGCGGGAGCTCCTACGATCAGTACTTC.

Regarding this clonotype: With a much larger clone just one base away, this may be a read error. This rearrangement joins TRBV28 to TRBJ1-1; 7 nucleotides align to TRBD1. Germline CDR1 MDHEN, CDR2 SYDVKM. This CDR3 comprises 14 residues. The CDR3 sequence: CASTLGQKNTEASF. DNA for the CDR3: TGTGCCAGCACTTTGGGACAGAAAAACACTGAAGCTTCCTTT. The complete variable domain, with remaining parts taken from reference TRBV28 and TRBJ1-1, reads DVKVTQSSRYLVKRTGEKVFLECVQDMDHENMFWYRQDPGLGLRLIYFSYDVKMKEKGDIPEGYSVSREKKERFSLILESASTNQTSMYLCASTLGQKNTEASFGQGTRLTVV.

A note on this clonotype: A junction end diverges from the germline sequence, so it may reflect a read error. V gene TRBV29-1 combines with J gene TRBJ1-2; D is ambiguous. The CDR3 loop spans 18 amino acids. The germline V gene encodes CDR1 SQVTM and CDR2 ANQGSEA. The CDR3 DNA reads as TGCAGCGTTGGGGCACCAAGAGGAATTCAAGTGGCTAACTATGGCTACACGTTC. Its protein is CSVGAPRGIQVANYGYTF.

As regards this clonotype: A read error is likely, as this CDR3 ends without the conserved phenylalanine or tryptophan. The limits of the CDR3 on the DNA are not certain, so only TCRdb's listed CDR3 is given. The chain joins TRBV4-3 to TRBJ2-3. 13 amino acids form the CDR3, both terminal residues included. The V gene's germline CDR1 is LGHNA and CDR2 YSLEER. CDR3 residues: CAGSPLAGDTRYL.